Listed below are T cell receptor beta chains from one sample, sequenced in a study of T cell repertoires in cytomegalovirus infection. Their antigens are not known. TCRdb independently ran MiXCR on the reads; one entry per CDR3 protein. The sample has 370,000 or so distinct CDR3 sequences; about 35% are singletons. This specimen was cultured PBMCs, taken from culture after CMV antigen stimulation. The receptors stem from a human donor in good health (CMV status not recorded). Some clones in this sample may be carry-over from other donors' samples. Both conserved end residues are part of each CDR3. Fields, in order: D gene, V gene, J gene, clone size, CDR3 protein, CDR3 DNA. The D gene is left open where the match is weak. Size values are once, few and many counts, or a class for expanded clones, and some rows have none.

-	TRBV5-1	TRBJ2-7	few	CASSLASGRTFYEQYF	TGCGCCAGCAGCTTGGCCTCCGGAAGAACCTTCTACGAGCAGTACTTC
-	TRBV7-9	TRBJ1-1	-	CASSPLQDGITEAFF	TGTGCCAGCAGCCCCCTGCAAGACGGGATCACTGAAGCTTTCTTT
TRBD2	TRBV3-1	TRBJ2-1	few	CASSPTSGSRDEQFF	TGTGCCAGCAGCCCGACTAGCGGGAGTAGGGATGAGCAGTTCTTC
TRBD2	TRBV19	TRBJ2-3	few	CASKLGLAATDTQYF	TGTGCCAGTAAGTTGGGACTAGCGGCCACAGATACGCAGTATTTT
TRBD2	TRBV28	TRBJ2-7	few	CASSLWGTSGRLGEQYF	TGTGCCAGCAGTTTATGGGGGACTAGCGGGAGGTTAGGGGAGCAGTACTTC
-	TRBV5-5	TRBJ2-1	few	CASSLGAGTDFPLEYNEQFF	TGTGCCAGCAGCTTGGGCGCGGGTACTGATTTCCCCCTGGAATACAATGAGCAGTTCTTC
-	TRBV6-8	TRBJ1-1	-	CASSYRDTYEAFF	TGTGCCAGCAGTTACCGGGACACCTATGAAGCTTTCTTT
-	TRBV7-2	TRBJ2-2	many	CASSLAGVFAGELFF	TGTGCCAGCAGCTTAGCGGGAGTTTTCGCCGGGGAGCTGTTTTTT
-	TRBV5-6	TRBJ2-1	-	CASSPMGIHSYNEQFF	TGTGCCAGCAGCCCAATGGGAATCCACTCCTACAATGAGCAGTTCTTC
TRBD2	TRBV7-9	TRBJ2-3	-	CASSLGTSGTADTQYF	TGTGCCAGCAGCTTAGGGACTAGCGGGACGGCAGATACGCAGTATTTT
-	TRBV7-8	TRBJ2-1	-	CASSHLPFPRPDEQFF	TGTGCCAGCAGCCACCTCCCTTTCCCTAGGCCGGATGAGCAGTTCTTC
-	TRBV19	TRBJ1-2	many	CASSIDTYGYTF	TGTGCCAGTAGTATCGACACCTATGGCTACACCTTC
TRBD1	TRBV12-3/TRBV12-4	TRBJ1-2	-	CASSAPLRDRAHYGYTF	TGTGCCAGCAGCGCCCCACTCCGGGACAGGGCCCACTATGGCTACACCTTC
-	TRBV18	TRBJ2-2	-	CASSPREYTGELFF	TGTGCCAGCTCACCTCGTGAGTACACCGGGGAGCTGTTTTTT
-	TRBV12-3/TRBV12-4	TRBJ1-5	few	CASGPAEPQHF	TGTGCCAGCGGGCCCGCTGAGCCCCAGCATTTT
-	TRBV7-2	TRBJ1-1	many	CASSSTYDDTEAFF	TGTGCCAGCAGCTCGACATACGACGACACTGAAGCTTTCTTT
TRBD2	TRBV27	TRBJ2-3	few	CASSLSQTSGSSDTQYF	TGTGCCAGCAGTTTATCCCAGACTAGCGGGAGCTCAGATACGCAGTATTTT
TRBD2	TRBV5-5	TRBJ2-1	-	CASSPQTSGAHNEQFF	TGTGCCAGCAGCCCTCAGACTAGCGGGGCCCACAATGAGCAGTTCTTC
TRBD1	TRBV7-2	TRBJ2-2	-	CASSARTGGELFF	TGTGCCAGCAGCGCCCGGACAGGGGGGGAGCTGTTTTTT
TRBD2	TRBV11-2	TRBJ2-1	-	CASSQLAGAFNEQFF	TGTGCCAGCAGCCAACTAGCGGGAGCTTTTAATGAGCAGTTCTTC
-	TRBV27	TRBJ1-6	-	CASGEVGKGPNNSPLHF	TGTGCCAGCGGTGAAGTCGGGAAGGGGCCCAATAATTCACCCCTCCACTTT
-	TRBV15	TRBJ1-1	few	CATSRQKLGGTEAFF	TGTGCCACCAGCAGACAAAAACTCGGGGGGACTGAAGCTTTCTTT
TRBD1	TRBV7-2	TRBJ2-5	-	CASSLRTGETQYF	TGTGCCAGCAGCCTCAGGACAGGGGAGACCCAGTACTTC
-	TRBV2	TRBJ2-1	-	CASSPEYYEQFF	TGTGCCAGCAGTCCAGAGTACTATGAGCAGTTCTTC
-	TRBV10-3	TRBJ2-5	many	CAISRALAETQYF	TGTGCCATCAGTAGAGCTCTGGCAGAGACCCAGTACTTC
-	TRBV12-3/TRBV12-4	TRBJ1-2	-	CASSLGLGQAANYGYTF	TGTGCCAGCAGTTTGGGTTTGGGGCAGGCCGCTAACTATGGCTACACCTTC
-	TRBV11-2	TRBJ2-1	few	CASSFGAGSSYNEQFF	TGTGCCAGCAGCTTTGGTGCGGGGAGCTCCTACAATGAGCAGTTCTTC
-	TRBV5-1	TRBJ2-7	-	CASRLETLSYEQYF	TGCGCCAGCAGGCTAGAGACCCTCTCCTACGAGCAGTACTTC
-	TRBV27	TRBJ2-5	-	CASRPTGSETQYF	TGTGCCAGCAGACCGACTGGGTCGGAGACCCAGTACTTC
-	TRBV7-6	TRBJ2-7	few	CASSYRGAADLFYEQYF	TGTGCCAGCAGCTATCGGGGGGCCGCCGACCTTTTCTACGAGCAGTACTTC
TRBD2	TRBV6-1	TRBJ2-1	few	CASGGGSGLAGNPVYNEQFF	TGTGCCAGCGGTGGAGGGAGCGGACTAGCGGGAAATCCTGTCTACAATGAGCAGTTCTTC
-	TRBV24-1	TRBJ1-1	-	CATSDTWSGLGAFF	TGTGCCACCAGTGATACGTGGAGCGGGCTTGGAGCTTTCTTT
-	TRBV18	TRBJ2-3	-	CASASPPSGVGTDTQYF	TGTGCCAGCGCAAGCCCACCGTCGGGAGTTGGGACAGATACGCAGTATTTT
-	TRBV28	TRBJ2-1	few	CASGVTGSRGEQFF	TGTGCCAGCGGGGTCACGGGGTCACGGGGTGAGCAGTTCTTC
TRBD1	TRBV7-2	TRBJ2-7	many	CASRAGIGQVDQYEQYF	TGTGCCAGCAGAGCCGGAATAGGACAGGTCGATCAGTACGAGCAGTACTTC
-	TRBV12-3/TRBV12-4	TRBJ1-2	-	CASSPSLGGYTF	TGTGCCAGCAGTCCCAGCCTGGGTGGCTACACCTTC
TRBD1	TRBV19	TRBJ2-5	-	CASRTAGTGGRETQYF	TGTGCCAGTAGGACCGCCGGGACAGGGGGCCGGGAGACCCAGTACTTC
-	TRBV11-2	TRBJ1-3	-	CASRPQGGIGTIYF	TGTGCCAGCAGACCCCAGGGAGGGATTGGCACCATATATTTT
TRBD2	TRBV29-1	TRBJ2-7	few	CSVEDRSSGLIPYEQYF	TGCAGCGTTGAAGATCGTTCTAGCGGGCTGATCCCCTACGAGCAGTACTTC
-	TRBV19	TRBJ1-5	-	CASSITRLGDNQPQHF	TGTGCCAGTAGTATAACACGGCTAGGCGACAATCAGCCCCAGCATTTT
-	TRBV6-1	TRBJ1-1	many	CASRRTQNTEAFF	TGTGCCAGCAGGAGGACCCAGAACACTGAAGCTTTCTTT
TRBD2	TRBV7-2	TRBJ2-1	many	CASSLVGGPRNEQFF	TGTGCCAGCAGCTTAGTGGGAGGGCCCCGCAATGAGCAGTTCTTC
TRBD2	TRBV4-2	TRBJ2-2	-	CASRSPRLAGADTGELFF	TGTGCCAGCAGGTCTCCGCGACTAGCGGGAGCGGACACCGGGGAGCTGTTTTTT
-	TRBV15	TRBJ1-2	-	CATSHKVVDGYTF	TGTGCCACCAGTCATAAAGTGGTTGATGGCTACACCTTC
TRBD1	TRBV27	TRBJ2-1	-	CASKPRPVPPTGNEQFF	TGTGCCAGCAAGCCCCGGCCGGTTCCCCCGACAGGGAATGAGCAGTTCTTC
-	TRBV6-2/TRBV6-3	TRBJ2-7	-	CASTLQGPPPYEQYF	TGTGCCAGCACTCTACAGGGACCCCCGCCCTACGAGCAGTACTTC
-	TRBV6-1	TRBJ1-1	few	CASSESWGVEAFF	TGTGCCAGCAGTGAATCTTGGGGGGTAGAAGCTTTCTTT
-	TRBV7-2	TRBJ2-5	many	CASSTTGTPQETQYF	TGTGCCAGCAGCACCACCGGGACACCTCAAGAGACCCAGTACTTC
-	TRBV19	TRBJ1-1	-	CASSSLIAGANTEAFF	TGTGCCAGTAGTTCCCTCATAGCAGGGGCGAACACTGAAGCTTTCTTT
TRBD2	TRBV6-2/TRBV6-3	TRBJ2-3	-	CASSRLAGGIDTQYF	TGTGCCAGCAGCAGACTAGCGGGAGGAATAGATACGCAGTATTTT
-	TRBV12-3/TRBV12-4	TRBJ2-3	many	CASSSDYLNSRGTDTQYF	TGTGCCAGCAGTTCCGACTACCTTAATTCACGGGGCACAGATACGCAGTATTTT
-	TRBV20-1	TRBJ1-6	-	CSAVQGNYNSPLHF	TGCAGTGCTGTACAGGGAAACTATAATTCACCCCTCCACTTT
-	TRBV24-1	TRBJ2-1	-	CATEEGKTYNEQFF	TGTGCCACCGAGGAGGGCAAGACCTACAATGAGCAGTTCTTC